This T cell receptor (beta chain) was sequenced during a study of identifying expanded T cells in peripheral blood (dated by TCRdb to between 2018 and 2021). Background on the whole study: Technical replicates were generated by sequencing separate aliquots of the same genomic DNA pool, with four replicates compared pairwise.

Beyond this particular receptor, the publication reports: The binomial model flagged about 1.2 differentially abundant clones between technical replicates, compared with about 16 over around two weeks and approximately 18 over roughly 4 weeks. Across all healthy-donor time intervals, the beta-binomial model significantly lowered both the number of clones called differentially abundant and the false-positive rate. For all healthy donors, the variance in clone template counts between roughly 2-week samples rose significantly as total template count increased. The authors expected biological variance in healthy repertoires might increase further over much longer intervals such as months to years.

No immune events, such as infections, were documented for the healthy donors during the collection period. Time-dependent variance in a beta-binomial model of T-cell clone differential abundance was calibrated using healthy-donor blood repertoires as a training cohort. The training cohort included around ten healthy donors, of whom 3 were female and 7 were male. On average the donors were approximately 40 years old, and their ages spanned about 25 to 64 years. Whole blood from each healthy donor was obtained from a commercial supplier and was collected at three time points 2 to 3 weeks apart. Genomic DNA was extracted from unsorted whole blood for immunosequencing. The immunoSEQ Assay, which uses bias-controlled multiplex PCR amplification of genomic DNA, was used to profile TCRbeta CDR3 regions. Per the source publication's procedure: To quantify the absolute abundance of each unique TCRbeta CDR3 region, the sequences were collapsed and filtered. Two models were used to test differential abundance: a binomial model (Fisher-equivalent) and a beta-binomial model that adds time-dependent variance fitted from healthy donors. Clones with fewer than 5 combined templates were removed, and differential abundance was called for clones with a Benjamini-Hochberg FDR below 0.01. Beta-binomial variance was modeled as a function of total template count across the two samples using the form v = (b*log(k)+a)^2. The table comes from immuneACCESS by way of TCRdb, which keeps in-frame sequences with V and J called. Part of the clones is missing from these tables; in studies checked, under half for an unresolved V gene and the rest for unknown reasons. Clone size and the V and J calls come from that table; the DNA yielded D and trimming. The sample contains approximately 130,000 clones, around four fifths of them found a single time. 3.3% of the sample is held by the ten biggest clonotypes.

Comments on this clone: The clone's antigen remains unknown. Base qualities are missing; no much larger clone stands one base away.

From cysteine to phenylalanine, the CDR3 is 14 amino acids long. Left in the record is the CDR3 DNA by itself, 42 bases read in frame from the first base. The germline ends are 7 bases apart after V is trimmed by 0 bases and J by 2 bases. The germline V gene provides CDR1 MNHEY and CDR2 SVGAGI. In this chain, TRBV6-5 is recombined with TRBJ1-2; the D segment could be TRBD1, given 5 matching bases. The material sequenced was blood. This receptor was obtained from a person aged 18 to 69 in good health. The bases are TGTGCCAGCAGTTACTCGGGGGGGAACTATGGCTACACCTTC. Protein translation: CASSYSGGNYGYTF.